This T cell receptor beta chain is drawn from a study of shared clonotypes between healthy human individuals. Study-level background: Plates per donor: three CD4 naive, three CD4 memory, two CD8 naive, one CD8 memory.

This was a deep-level run. Data came from immunoSEQ multiplex PCR; TCRdb stores just in-frame clones and leaves some out. This sample yields about 710,000 clones, of which roughly 72% are seen a single time; around 1.8% belongs to the top ten. V lost 3 bases to trimming and J lost 0 bases; unmatched junction nucleotides: 2. This CDR3 has 15 amino acids. Germline assignment: CDR1 KGHSH and CDR2 LQKENI. Partitioning of CD4+ cells yielded a CD45RA+ naive subset and a CD45RA-negative memory subset. Material: memory CD4+ T cells sorted from blood. The subset here: CD45RA-negative fraction. The source is a woman in her thirties in good health. The rearrangement uses TRBV18 and TRBJ2-7; 10 bases align to TRBD2. This chain's CDR3 is CASSPPSGSSYEQYF. The CDR3 coding sequence is TGTGCCAGCTCACCCCCTAGCGGGAGCTCCTACGAGCAGTACTTC. The whole variable domain, filled in from reference TRBV18 and TRBJ2-7, reads NAGVMQNPRHLVRRRGQEARLRCSPMKGHSHVYWYRQLPEEGLKFMVYLQKENIIDESGMPKERFSAEFPKEGPSILRIQQVVRGDSAAYFCASSPPSGSSYEQYFGPGTRLTVT.